The rows below give T cell receptor beta chains drawn from one sample of a study of OX40 agonist ivuxolimab in advanced cancers. Clones were sequenced by immunoSEQ multiplex PCR, and TCRdb holds only the in-frame ones, with some missing. This table has under 70,000 clones, over 75% appearing once. The sequencing here drew on CD4+ or CD8+ T cells sorted from blood, taken in a trial of the OX40 agonist ivuxolimab. These TCRs come from an adult with an advanced solid tumor such as melanoma, head and neck, liver or kidney cancer. The CDR3 runs from the conserved cysteine through the conserved F or W. The D gene is left open where the match is weak. Clone size is stated in some rows and not others, as once, few, many or a class when expanded.

clone size | D gene | J gene | V gene | CDR3 protein | CDR3 DNA
. | . | TRBJ2-5 | TRBV28 | CASSSRGRGETQYF | TGTGCCAGCAGTTCAAGGGGACGGGGAGAGACCCAGTACTTC
once | . | TRBJ2-7 | TRBV2 | CASSDPALDSYEQYF | TGTGCCAGCAGTGATCCCGCCCTAGACTCCTACGAGCAGTACTTC
. | TRBD1 | TRBJ2-7 | TRBV2 | CASRTGTESYEQYF | TGTGCCAGCAGGACCGGGACAGAAAGCTACGAGCAGTACTTC
. | . | TRBJ2-5 | TRBV29-1 | CSASGLGQETQYF | TGCAGCGCCTCAGGCCTGGGGCAAGAGACCCAGTACTTC
. | . | TRBJ1-5 | TRBV4-1 | CASSQPSGQENQPQHF | TGCGCCAGCAGCCAACCGTCTGGGCAGGAGAATCAGCCCCAGCATTTT
. | . | TRBJ1-2 | TRBV7-3 | CASSLGGSRDGYTF | TGTGCCAGCAGCCTAGGGGGGAGCAGGGATGGCTACACCTTC
. | . | TRBJ2-7 | TRBV21-1 | CASSKGPLRQESEQYF | TGTGCCAGCAGCAAGGGTCCTTTACGACAGGAATCCGAGCAGTACTTC
. | TRBD1 | TRBJ1-4 | TRBV28 | CASRQGGEKLFF | TGTGCCAGCCGACAGGGTGGCGAAAAACTGTTTTTT
once | TRBD2 | TRBJ2-3 | TRBV4-2 | CASSQDVSGGASDTQYF | TGTGCCAGCAGCCAAGATGTGAGCGGGGGGGCCTCAGATACGCAGTATTTT
once | . | TRBJ2-1 | TRBV7-9 | CASSPRGSGSSYNEQFF | TGTGCCAGCAGCCCCCGAGGGTCTGGGAGCTCCTACAATGAGCAGTTCTTC
once | . | TRBJ1-3 | TRBV6-6 | CAPRGRDVGIAIYF | TGTGCCCCCCGAGGGCGCGATGTGGGGATAGCCATATATTTT
. | TRBD1 | TRBJ1-6 | TRBV9 | CASSVAGTVNSPLHF | TGTGCCAGCAGCGTAGCCGGGACAGTAAATTCACCCCTCCACTTT
few | TRBD1 | TRBJ1-5 | TRBV28 | CASSFSGTGGDQPQHF | TGTGCCAGCAGTTTTTCCGGGACAGGGGGCGATCAGCCCCAGCATTTT
. | TRBD1 | TRBJ1-2 | TRBV14 | CASSQLHGTGVRYTF | TGTGCCAGCAGCCAACTCCACGGGACAGGGGTTAGATACACCTTC
. | . | TRBJ2-4 | TRBV2 | CASSDQGRGNIQYF | TGTGCCAGCAGTGACCAGGGTCGGGGAAACATTCAGTACTTC
. | . | TRBJ2-5 | TRBV5-1 | CASSLYIGQETQYF | TGCGCCAGCAGCTTGTATATAGGTCAAGAGACCCAGTACTTC
. | . | TRBJ1-2 | TRBV28 | CASSPPGDANYGYTF | TGTGCCAGCAGTCCCCCAGGAGATGCTAACTATGGCTACACCTTC
once | TRBD1 | TRBJ2-5 | TRBV9 | CASSVHRGPETQYF | TGTGCCAGCAGCGTACACAGGGGCCCAGAGACCCAGTACTTC
few | . | TRBJ2-2 | TRBV7-6 | CASSTRLRAGELFF | TGTGCCAGCAGCACAAGGCTGAGGGCCGGGGAGCTGTTTTTT
. | TRBD1 | TRBJ1-2 | TRBV7-2 | CASSLGTGISYGYTF | TGTGCCAGCAGCTTAGGGACAGGGATTTCCTATGGCTACACCTTC
. | TRBD1 | TRBJ2-2 | TRBV4-1 | CASSQDHRGLTGELFF | TGCGCCAGCAGCCAAGATCACAGGGGGCTCACCGGGGAGCTGTTTTTT
. | . | TRBJ1-5 | TRBV4-1 | CASSQDWVGRKSRNQPQHF | TGCGCCAGCAGCCAAGATTGGGTGGGCAGGAAATCTCGCAATCAGCCCCAGCATTTT
once | . | TRBJ2-3 | TRBV20-1 | CSARIAITQYF | TGCAGTGCTAGGATTGCGATTACGCAGTATTTT
. | TRBD1 | TRBJ1-6 | TRBV5-4 | CASSSSQEQGQGYSPLHF | TGTGCCAGCAGCTCCTCACAAGAACAGGGACAGGGCTATTCACCCCTCCACTTT
. | TRBD1 | TRBJ2-7 | TRBV28 | CASRTGVHEQYF | TGTGCCAGCAGGACAGGGGTCCACGAGCAGTACTTC
. | TRBD1 | TRBJ2-7 | TRBV28 | CASSPRDRYEQYF | TGTGCCAGCAGCCCCCGGGACAGATACGAGCAGTACTTC
. | TRBD2 | TRBJ2-1 | TRBV11-3 | CASSLVVGLAGKNEQFF | TGTGCCAGCAGCTTAGTAGTAGGACTAGCGGGAAAAAATGAGCAGTTCTTC
. | . | TRBJ2-4 | TRBV5-3 | CARSNRTGIQYF | TGTGCCAGAAGCAACCGTACCGGCATTCAGTACTTC
. | . | TRBJ2-7 | TRBV5-1 | CASSLGQSSYEQYF | TGCGCCAGCAGCTTGGGACAGTCCTCCTACGAGCAGTACTTC
. | . | TRBJ2-7 | TRBV11-1 | CASSLIGESVYEQYF | TGTGCCAGCAGCTTAATAGGGGAGTCAGTCTACGAGCAGTACTTC
few | . | TRBJ2-1 | TRBV6-1 | CASSGPGRISYNEQFF | TGTGCCAGCAGTGGTCCGGGACGGATATCCTACAATGAGCAGTTCTTC
. | . | TRBJ2-7 | TRBV7-7 | CASSYGHVPPREQYF | TGTGCTAGCAGCTACGGACACGTCCCCCCACGCGAGCAGTACTTC
. | TRBD2 | TRBJ2-3 | TRBV2 | CASRLAGGPSSTQYF | TGTGCCAGCAGGTTGGCGGGGGGGCCGAGCAGTACGCAGTATTTT
. | . | TRBJ1-2 | TRBV6-6 | CASSQGYNYGYTF | TGTGCCAGCAGCCAGGGATATAACTATGGCTACACCTTC
. | . | TRBJ2-3 | TRBV9 | CASSVMTLSTDTQYF | TGTGCCAGCAGCGTCATGACACTAAGCACAGATACGCAGTATTTT
. | . | TRBJ2-2 | TRBV7-2 | CASRNAIGQIGTGELFF | TGTGCCAGCAGAAATGCAATTGGACAGATCGGCACCGGGGAGCTGTTTTTT
. | . | TRBJ2-5 | TRBV5-1 | CASSNYLGETQYF | TGCGCCAGCAGCAACTACTTGGGAGAGACCCAGTACTTC
few | TRBD2 | TRBJ2-1 | TRBV5-1 | CASSLTLAGGVNEQFF | TGCGCCAGCAGCCTCACGCTAGCGGGAGGGGTGAATGAGCAGTTCTTC
. | . | TRBJ1-2 | TRBV7-9 | CASSQAAGNSGYTF | TGTGCCAGCAGCCAGGCGGCCGGGAACAGTGGCTACACCTTC
. | TRBD2 | TRBJ2-3 | TRBV5-1 | CASSFLLTSGGRDTQYF | TGCGCCAGCAGCTTCCTTCTGACTAGCGGGGGGAGGGATACGCAGTATTTT
. | . | TRBJ1-2 | TRBV6-6 | CASSRWTSNYGYTF | TGTGCCAGCAGCCGATGGACATCTAACTATGGCTACACCTTC
. | . | TRBJ2-5 | TRBV7-9 | CASSPFRGRGETQYF | TGTGCCAGCAGCCCCTTCAGGGGCCGTGGAGAGACCCAGTACTTC
. | . | TRBJ2-1 | TRBV6-1 | CASSEPGAPNNEQFF | TGTGCCAGCAGTGAGCCGGGAGCACCGAACAATGAGCAGTTCTTC
. | . | TRBJ2-5 | TRBV11-2 | CASSLQGGPETQYF | TGTGCCAGCAGCTTACAGGGAGGCCCAGAGACCCAGTACTTC
. | . | TRBJ2-7 | TRBV6-6 | CASSYTGSYEQYF | TGTGCCAGCAGTTACACAGGTTCCTACGAGCAGTACTTC
. | . | TRBJ1-6 | TRBV2 | CASSVLGGYNSPLHF | TGTGCCAGCAGTGTTTTGGGGGGGTATAATTCACCCCTCCACTTT
. | TRBD1 | TRBJ1-1 | TRBV19 | CASIRDRLNTEAFF | TGTGCCAGTATTAGGGACAGACTGAACACTGAAGCTTTCTTT